Sequencing of this TCR beta chain was carried out in a study of liver allograft versus peripheral blood T cells (dated by TCRdb to 2018 to 2020). Background for the entire study: The study compared the T cell receptor repertoires present in transplanted livers with the repertoires present in the peripheral blood of liver transplant recipients. Beyond this particular receptor, the publication reports: According to the report, the T cell receptor repertoires detected in peripheral blood were different from the repertoires found inside liver allografts.

Instrument used: Illumina MiSeq. TCRdb ran its own pipeline on the public reads, namely fastp trimming at Q25 and MiXCR clone calling, and kept in-frame beta chains. Every CDR3 protein is listed once, alongside the most common genes and DNA of its rows. The sample table holds about 2,500 distinct CDR3 sequences, of which roughly 15% were seen once. In total, the top ten clones hold 20% to 25% of the sample. On this clonotype itself: Its recognized antigen is unknown. No per-base quality is available; no much larger clone lies one base away.

The CDR3 contains 14 residues, cysteine and phenylalanine counted. Just the 42-base CDR3 DNA is kept, in frame starting at base 1. Based on the germline V gene, the CDR1 and CDR2 sequences are SGDLS and YYNGEE. Ends trimmed: V by 2 bases, J by 1 base; bases unmatched to a gene: 0. The chain employs TRBV9 and TRBJ2-7; 10 middle bases align to TRBD2. The source is a human patient who had a liver transplant. Following transplantation, T cells from the graft donor may be among those present. The DNA is TGTGCCAGCAGCGTTAGCGGGGGGTCCTACGAGCAGTACTTC. This sequence encodes CASSVSGGSYEQYF.